This TCR beta chain was captured in a study of control samples from healthy donors and cancer patients. Germline V gene sequence: CDR1 LNHDA, CDR2 SQIVND (reference sequence). V was trimmed by 2 bases and J by 5 bases, leaving 18 bases between them. CDR3 length: 17 residues. Method: immunoSEQ multiplex PCR; TCRdb's copy keeps in-frame clones and lacks some. This sample carries approximately 170,000 clones, 90% to 95% of them seen once, and the ten largest clones take 0.68%. This chain connects TRBV19 to TRBJ2-2, with a possible D match to TRBD1 (6 bases). The sequence was obtained from a woman in her thirties in good health. The sample was blood. This CDR3 is CASSIWIPGQPTGELFF. DNA of the CDR3: TGTGCCAGTAGTATATGGATCCCGGGACAACCAACCGGGGAGCTGTTTTTT.